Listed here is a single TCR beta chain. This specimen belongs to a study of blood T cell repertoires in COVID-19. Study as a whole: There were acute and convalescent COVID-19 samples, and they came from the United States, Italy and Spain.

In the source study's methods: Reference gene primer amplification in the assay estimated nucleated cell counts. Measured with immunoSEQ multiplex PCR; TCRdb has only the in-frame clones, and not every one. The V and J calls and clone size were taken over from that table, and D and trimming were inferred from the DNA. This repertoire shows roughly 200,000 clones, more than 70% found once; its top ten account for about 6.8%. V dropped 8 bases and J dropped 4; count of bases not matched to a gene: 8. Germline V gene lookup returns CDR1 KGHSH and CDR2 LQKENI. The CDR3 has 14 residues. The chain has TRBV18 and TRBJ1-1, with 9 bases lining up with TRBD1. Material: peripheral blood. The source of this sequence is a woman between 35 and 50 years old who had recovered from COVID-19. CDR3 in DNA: TGTGCCAGCCGGACAGGGGCTGAGGGCACTGAAGCTTTCTTT. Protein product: CASRTGAEGTEAFF.